This entry describes one T cell receptor (beta chain). This record comes from a study of primary melanoma T cells and metastatic recurrence. Whole-study context: Samples were primary melanomas of stage T2 to T4.

The germline CDR1 and CDR2 sequences are MNHGY and SAAAGT. The V and J ends lost 5 bases and 6 bases, in that order; junction bases with no gene match: 3. CDR3 length equals 14 residues. Produced via immunoSEQ multiplex PCR; TCRdb's table is partial and in-frame only. The sample gives under 550 clones, less than 90% of which show up once; 18% is in the top ten. The chain couples TRBV6-8 to TRBJ1-6, with 8 bases matching TRBD1. Sequencing used melanoma tumor tissue. The clonotype was recovered from a human donor with melanoma. CDR3 sequence reads: CASSADRGNSPLHF. The DNA for the CDR3 is TGTGCCAGCAGTGCTGACAGGGGTAATTCACCCCTCCACTTT.